These 31 T cell receptor beta chains were sequenced from one sample in a study of cytomegalovirus exposure and HLA in healthy donors. In the PCR, 60 Vbeta and 13 Jbeta primers were used. TCRdb's table, derived via immunoSEQ multiplex PCR, lists solely in-frame clones and lacks some. The sample has 140,000 to 150,000 clones, about 77% seen once. Material: PBMCs. These TCRs come from a male donor in good health and CMV-seronegative.

V is TRBV7-9 and J is TRBJ2-2; D might be TRBD2 (5 bases). CDR3 size: 15 residues. From germline, CDR1 is SEHNR and CDR2 FQNEAQ (reference sequence). V was pared by 4 bases and J by 0 bases, with 9 bases between. CDR3 residues: CASSYSGSNTGELFF. CDR3 DNA sequence: TGTGCCAGCAGCTATTCGGGGTCGAACACCGGGGAGCTGTTTTTT. Drawing the rest from reference TRBV7-9 and TRBJ2-2, the complete variable domain is DTGVSQNPRHKITKRGQNVTFRCDPISEHNRLYWYRQTLGQGPEFLTYFQNEAQLEKSRLLSDRFSAERPKGSFSTLEIQRTEQGDSAMYLCASSYSGSNTGELFFGEGSRLTVL.

V and J are TRBV28 and TRBJ1-4; D may be TRBD1 (6 bases). Trimming shortened V by 2 bases and J by 3 bases, and 10 bases separated the two germline ends. The CDR3 length is 15 residues. The germline V gene has CDR1 MDHEN and CDR2 SYDVKM. CDR3 coding DNA: TGTGCCAGCAGTTTACCAGACAGGCCTAATGAAAAACTGTTTTTT. Residues: CASSLPDRPNEKLFF.

The chain uses TRBV11-3 and TRBJ1-2; D not certain. The CDR3 extends over 16 amino acids. Germline CDR1 reads SGHNT; CDR2 reads YENEEA. V lost 0 bases and J 1 base, leaving 12 bases between the germline ends. The CDR3 DNA sequence: TGTGCCAGCAGCTTAGAGGCGCGGCGGAATAACTATGGCTACACCTTC. Translated, it gives CASSLEARRNNYGYTF.

V gene TRBV4-3 combines with J gene TRBJ1-2, with TRBD1 as a possible D gene (6 bases). Trimming shortened V by 4 bases and J by 2 bases, and 8 bases separated the two germline ends. Germline V CDR1 and CDR2: LGHNA, YSLEER. The CDR3 loop spans 13 amino acids. Here the CDR3 DNA reads TGCGCCAGCAGCCTTACAGGGAACTATGGCTACACCTTC. It translates to CASSLTGNYGYTF.

This chain connects TRBV7-3 to TRBJ1-1; D remains ambiguous. From germline, CDR1 is SGHTA and CDR2 FQGTGA. V lost 2 bases to trimming and J lost 3 bases, with 10 bases between them. The CDR3 length is 14 residues. The CDR3 region has the DNA TGTGCCAGCAGCTTACGAGTCAGCGACACTGAAGCTTTCTTT. Translated, it gives CASSLRVSDTEAFF. The full variable domain, in which reference TRBV7-3 and TRBJ1-1 provide the parts outside the CDR3, is GAGVSQTPSNKVTEKGKYVELRCDPISGHTALYWYRQSLGQGPEFLIYFQGTGAADDSGLPNDRFFAVRPEGSVSTLKIQRTERGDSAVYLCASSLRVSDTEAFFGQGTRLTVV.

The rearrangement uses TRBV4-3 and TRBJ2-7; 7 nucleotides align to TRBD1. CDR3 size: 16 residues. J gave up 1 base and V 4 bases, and 10 bases lay outside the gene matches. Germline CDR1 LGHNA, CDR2 YSLEER. The CDR3 nucleotides are TGCGCCAGCAGCCCCACGTATGGGACAGCGTCCTACGAGCAGTACTTC. Residues: CASSPTYGTASYEQYF.

The J gene is TRBJ2-3, the V gene TRBV4-2; 10 nucleotides align to TRBD2. This CDR3 comprises 15 residues. Germline CDR1 reads LGHNA; CDR2 reads YNFKEQ. The junction had 5 bases not matched to a gene; V was cut back by 4 bases and J by 4 bases. The CDR3: CASSPLAGEADTQYF. The CDR3 coding sequence is TGTGCCAGCAGCCCTCTAGCGGGAGAGGCAGATACGCAGTATTTT.

The chain carries TRBV9 and TRBJ2-1, with TRBD2 identical over 16 bases. Germline-derived CDR1 and CDR2 are SGDLS and YYNGEE. Germline trimming cut 2 bases from V and 4 bases from J; bases unmatched to any gene: 3. The CDR3 has 17 residues. CDR3 coding DNA: TGTGCCAGCAGCGTGGGGACTAGCGGGAGGGCTTACAATGAGCAGTTCTTC. Protein sequence: CASSVGTSGRAYNEQFF.

The CDR3 coding sequence is TGTGCCAGCAGCCAAGCTCGGCGAGCGGGGCTGGATGAGCAGTTCTTC. Translated: CASSQARRAGLDEQFF. This chain uses TRBV14 with TRBJ2-1; TRBD2 matches at 7 bases. V dropped 1 base and J dropped 8; count of bases not matched to a gene: 11. Germline lookup yields CDR1 SGHDN and CDR2 FVKESK. The CDR3 length is 16 residues.

The chain combines TRBV4-1 with TRBJ1-4, with D uncertain. The CDR3 spans 15 residues. With 0 bases removed from V and 7 bases from J, the gap between germline ends came to 12 bases. Germline values: CDR1 MGHRA, CDR2 YSYEKL. CDR3 loop: CASSQEEVAAEKLFF. CDR3 in DNA: TGCGCCAGCAGCCAAGAAGAGGTCGCAGCTGAAAAACTGTTTTTT.

The chain links TRBV30 to TRBJ2-5; D is possibly TRBD2 (6 bases). V was clipped by 4 bases and J by 4 bases, with 16 bases between them. Germline CDR1 and CDR2: GTSNPN and SVGIG (reference sequence). This CDR3 is 14 amino acids long. The CDR3 is CAWTVFGRGETQYF. The CDR3 DNA reads as TGTGCCTGGACGGTTTTCGGGAGAGGAGAGACCCAGTACTTC.

The rearrangement joins TRBV1 to TRBJ1-2; the listed D gene, TRBD1, was not tested against the DNA. TRBV1 is deemed a pseudogene. CDR3 length equals 20 residues. CDR3 sequence (DNA): TGCACCAGCAGCCAAGCACAACACCTCTCGACAGGGGGCCTTGACTATGGCTACACCTTC. Translated, it gives CTSSQAQHLSTGGLDYGYTF.

The chain has TRBV19 and TRBJ1-1, with D perhaps matching TRBD1 (5 bases). CDR1 is LNHDA and CDR2 is SQIVND in the germline V gene (reference sequence). V lost 5 bases, J lost 3 bases, and 10 bases lay in between. The CDR3 spans 13 residues. The CDR3 bases are TGTGCCAGTAGTGCGCCCAGGGACACTGAAGCTTTCTTT. This encodes CASSAPRDTEAFF.

The J gene is TRBJ2-1, the V gene TRBV5-4; weak D call: TRBD2 (6 bases). Per the germline V gene, CDR1 is SGHNT and CDR2 is YYREEE (reference sequence). CDR3 size: 13 residues. The V end was cut by 3 bases, the J end by 6 bases, with 10 bases between. The CDR3 region is CASSSPSANEQFF. CDR3 bases: TGTGCCAGCAGCTCCCCTAGCGCCAATGAGCAGTTCTTC.

The chain recombines TRBV29-1 with TRBJ2-7; D might be TRBD2 (6 bases). The ends were cut back, 8 bases at V and 0 bases at J, with 23 bases in the middle. Germline V gene lookup returns CDR1 SQVTM and CDR2 ANQGSEA. The CDR3 loop spans 16 amino acids. The CDR3 sequence: CSIQVMGLAASYEQYF. In nucleotides, the CDR3 is TGCAGCATCCAGGTCATGGGGTTAGCGGCCTCCTACGAGCAGTACTTC.

The chain has TRBV29-1 and TRBJ1-3; 8 bases match TRBD1. CDR3 length: 15 residues. Germline values: CDR1 SQVTM, CDR2 ANQGSEA. Trimming cost V 7 bases and J 3 bases; bases outside gene matches: 11. For the CDR3, the DNA is TGCAGCGCAGACACACAGGGGGTTAGTGGAAACACCATATATTTT. Translated: CSADTQGVSGNTIYF.

In this sample, this clone is medium-sized. This chain uses TRBV5-6 with TRBJ2-7; D is perhaps TRBD1 (6 bases). V dropped 4 bases and J dropped 2 bases, with 16 bases sitting between them. The CDR3 totals 15 residues. The V gene's germline CDR1 is SGHDT and CDR2 YYEEEE. The CDR3 nucleotides are TGTGCCAGCAGCCCGGGGCCAGGGGTTCCCTACGAGCAGTACTTC. It translates to CASSPGPGVPYEQYF.

The chain recombines TRBV4-1 with TRBJ1-5; TRBD1 aligns across 10 bases. The CDR3 sequence is 18 residues long. The V gene end was trimmed by 4 bases and the J gene end by 9 bases; junction bases not matched to a gene: 18. Germline loops: CDR1 MGHRA, CDR2 YSYEKL. The CDR3 sequence is CASSLNLLGQGGQRPQHF. CDR3 bases: TGCGCCAGCAGCCTCAACTTGCTAGGACAGGGGGGACAGAGGCCCCAGCATTTT.

The V and J genes are TRBV7-9 and TRBJ1-4; TRBD1 is a possible D gene (6 bases). Trimming shortened V by 5 bases and J by 8 bases, and 15 bases separated the two germline ends. From germline, CDR1 is SEHNR and CDR2 FQNEAQ (reference sequence). The CDR3 totals 14 residues. The CDR3 reads CASSLLGGGEKLFF. CDR3 nucleotides: TGTGCCAGCAGCCTGCTTGGGGGCGGAGAAAAACTGTTTTTT.

The chain combines TRBV9 with TRBJ2-6, with D possibly being TRBD2 (6 bases). CDR1 SGDLS and CDR2 YYNGEE come from the germline V gene. The CDR3 contains 16 residues. The V end lost 0 bases, the J end lost 4 bases, and 11 bases lay between the germline ends. The CDR3 loop is CASSVGGGAGANVLTF. The CDR3, as DNA: TGTGCCAGCAGCGTAGGAGGAGGGGCCGGGGCCAACGTCCTGACTTTC.

This clone appeared once. This chain connects TRBV15 to TRBJ2-7; TRBD1 agrees at 8 bases. With 5 bases clipped from V and 0 bases from J, the junction kept 3 bases outside the gene matches. CDR1 is LNHNV and CDR2 is YYDKDF in the germline V gene (reference sequence). The length of the CDR3 is 14 residues. Here the CDR3 DNA reads TGTGCCACCAGCGAACAGGGGGGCTCCTACGAGCAGTACTTC. Its protein product is CATSEQGGSYEQYF.

The chain has TRBV23-1 and TRBJ1-1; 10 bases are shared with TRBD1. TRBV23-1 is noted as an ORF with a role that remains uncertain. CDR3 size: 18 residues. V trimming: 3 bases; J trimming: 4 bases; junction bases outside the gene matches: 14. CDR3 sequence: CASSHPPGQGRVITEAFF. CDR3 sequence (DNA): TGCGCCAGCAGTCATCCGCCGGGACAGGGGCGGGTTATCACTGAAGCTTTCTTT.

The chain recombines TRBV10-3 with TRBJ2-3; possible D gene TRBD1, 5 bases. V lost 4 bases to trimming and J lost 4 bases, with 12 bases between them. This CDR3 comprises 14 residues. Per germline, CDR1 ENHRY and CDR2 SYGVKD. The CDR3, as DNA: TGTGCCATCAGTGCACGAAGCAGGGCAGATACGCAGTATTTT. It specifies CAISARSRADTQYF.

V is TRBV30 and J is TRBJ1-5; D perhaps matches TRBD1 (6 bases). Germline assignment: CDR1 GTSNPN and CDR2 SVGIG (reference sequence). With 3 bases removed from V and 3 bases from J, the gap between germline ends came to 15 bases. The CDR3 runs to 15 residues. The DNA for the CDR3 is TGTGCCTGGAGCCATCTGGACAGAGACAATCAGCCCCAGCATTTT. Residues: CAWSHLDRDNQPQHF.

The rearrangement joins TRBV5-4 to TRBJ2-1, with 8 bases lining up with TRBD1. Germline CDR1 SGHNT, CDR2 YYREEE (reference sequence). This CDR3 is built from 15 residues. V lost 0 bases to trimming and J lost 7 bases; unmatched junction nucleotides: 6. The CDR3 protein is CASSLGDRGKNEQFF. The DNA for the CDR3 is TGTGCCAGCAGCTTGGGTGACAGGGGAAAGAATGAGCAGTTCTTC.

The chain couples TRBV30 to TRBJ1-2, with a weak D call TRBD1 (6 bases). This CDR3 spans 11 amino acids. Germline V gives CDR1 GTSNPN, CDR2 SVGIG (reference sequence). V was cut by 3 bases and J by 11 bases, with 13 bases left in between. CDR3 nucleotide sequence: TGTGCCTGGAGGACGGGACAAGAGTACACCTTC. Protein: CAWRTGQEYTF.

The chain uses TRBV19 and TRBJ2-2; no clear D. Germline values: CDR1 LNHDA, CDR2 SQIVND (reference sequence). The CDR3 contains 15 residues. V was trimmed by 1 base and J by 2 bases, leaving 8 bases between them. The CDR3 protein is CASSIALLNTGELFF. The CDR3 region has the DNA TGTGCCAGTAGTATAGCTCTACTAAACACCGGGGAGCTGTTTTTT.

J is TRBJ1-1 and V is TRBV21-1; the table's D call TRBD1 went unverified against the DNA. TRBV21-1 is a pseudogene locus. The CDR3 totals 14 residues. The CDR3 DNA is TGTGCCAGCAGCAAAGGGGGCAAGAACACTGAAGCTTTCTTT. This translates into CASSKGGKNTEAFF.

Concerning this clone: The junction and the germline gene differ at one end; a read error may be behind it. The rearrangement joins TRBV29-1 to TRBJ2-4; no definite D call. CDR1 and CDR2 from the germline V gene are SQVTM and ANQGSEA. The CDR3 has 13 residues. The CDR3 reads CSVVSPPKNSQYF. CDR3 nucleotide sequence: TGCAGCGTTGTGTCGCCGCCCAAAAACAGTCAGTACTTC.

This clone appeared once. The chain combines TRBV7-8 with TRBJ1-5, with D tentatively TRBD1 (6 bases). Germline V gene data show CDR1 as SGHVS and CDR2 as FQNEAQ. The CDR3 is 20 residues long. With 0 bases removed from V and 0 bases from J, the gap between germline ends came to 21 bases. The CDR3 loop reads CASSLAPGEPTPYSNQPQHF. The CDR3 bases are TGTGCCAGCAGCTTAGCCCCAGGGGAACCGACACCTTATAGCAATCAGCCCCAGCATTTT.

The chain employs TRBV6-5 and TRBJ2-3; TRBD2 aligns across 8 bases. Germline V gene data show CDR1 as MNHEY and CDR2 as SVGAGI. The CDR3 contains 15 residues. V lost 6 bases to trimming and J lost 2 bases; unmatched junction nucleotides: 7. CDR3 loop: CASRPIAGPTDTQYF. In DNA form, the CDR3 reads TGTGCCAGCAGACCCATAGCGGGGCCCACAGATACGCAGTATTTT.